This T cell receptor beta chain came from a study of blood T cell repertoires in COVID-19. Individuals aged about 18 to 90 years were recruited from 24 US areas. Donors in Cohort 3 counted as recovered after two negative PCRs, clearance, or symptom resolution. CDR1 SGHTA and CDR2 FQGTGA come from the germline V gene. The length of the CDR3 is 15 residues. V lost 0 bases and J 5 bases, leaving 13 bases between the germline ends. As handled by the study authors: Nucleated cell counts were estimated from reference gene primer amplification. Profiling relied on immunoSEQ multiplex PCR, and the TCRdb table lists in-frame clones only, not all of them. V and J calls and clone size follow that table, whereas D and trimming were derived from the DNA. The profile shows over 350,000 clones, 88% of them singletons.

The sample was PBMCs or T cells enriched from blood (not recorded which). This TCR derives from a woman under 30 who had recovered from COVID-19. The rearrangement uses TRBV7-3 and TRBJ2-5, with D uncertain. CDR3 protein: CASSLTLGPRETQYF. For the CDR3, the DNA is TGTGCCAGCAGCTTAACTTTAGGTCCTAGGGAGACCCAGTACTTC.